A single sample gave rise to the 14 T cell receptor beta chains below, sequenced in a study of CXCR3-negative and CXCR3-positive naive CD8 T cells. Findings and caveats of the study: TRB CDR3 hydrophobicity was greater in CXCR3-positive naive cells than in CXCR3-negative naive cells.

TRB cDNA libraries were made by UMI-labeled 5' RACE. TCRdb reprocessed the 5' RACE reads and stores each CDR3 protein as one record, lacking DNA. This sample contains over 95,000 distinct CDR3 sequences. No antigen is known for these receptors. The sample was naive CXCR3+ CD8+ T cells from blood. The subset was: CD45RO-CCR7+CD27+CD95- naive CD8+ T cells expressing CXCR3 (TNR3+). The receptor source for this set is a human donor in good health. Some clones in this sample may be carry-over from other donors' samples.

The V call is TRBV12-3 or TRBV12-4, the J call TRBJ2-1; TCRdb's D call, TRBD1, is unchecked because there is no DNA. The CDR3 spans 16 residues. This CDR3 reads CASSSPLGEWYNEQFF.

V is TRBV13 and J is TRBJ1-5. CDR3 size: 14 residues. Germline V lookup: CDR1 PRHDT, CDR2 FYEKMQ (reference sequence). This CDR3 reads CASSSGWVGQPQHF.

The V gene is TRBV12-3 or TRBV12-4, the J gene TRBJ2-2; lacking DNA, the TRBD1 call made by TCRdb goes unchecked. This CDR3 spans 13 amino acids. The CDR3 loop is CASPLAATGELFF.

The genes are TRBV3-1 and TRBJ2-3. The CDR3 has 11 amino acids. Per the germline V gene, CDR1 is LGHDT and CDR2 is YNNKEL (reference sequence). This chain's CDR3 is CASTGTDTQYF.

CDR3 residues: CAISEWTSGRATGTQYF. The chain uses TRBV10-3 and TRBJ2-3; TCRdb selects TRBD2, and the lack of DNA leaves this call unchecked. The CDR3 is 17 amino acids. Germline CDR1 ENHRY, CDR2 SYGVKD.

This chain links TRBV4-3 with TRBJ1-5. There are 15 residues in the CDR3. CDR1 and CDR2 from the germline V gene are LGHNA and YSLEER. The CDR3 reads CASSQDGHFNQPQHF.

This chain joins TRBV7-6 and TRBJ2-3. The CDR3 extends over 13 amino acids. Germline CDR1 is SGHVS and CDR2 is FNYEAQ. The CDR3 protein is CASSYNLAYSQYF.

The J gene is TRBJ2-5, the V gene TRBV28; absent DNA, TCRdb's TRBD1 call cannot be checked. CDR1 and CDR2 from the germline V gene are MDHEN and SYDVKM. The CDR3 runs to 14 residues. CDR3 in amino acids: CGSILEPGKETQYF.

The V and J genes are TRBV6-6 and TRBJ2-7. The CDR3 loop spans 13 amino acids. Per germline, CDR1 MNHNY and CDR2 SVGAGI (reference sequence). CDR3 region: CASRHDTSYEQYF.

The chain combines TRBV13 with TRBJ2-1; TCRdb's D call of TRBD2 is untestable without DNA. The CDR3 totals 16 residues. Germline V gene data show CDR1 as PRHDT and CDR2 as FYEKMQ (reference sequence). The CDR3 region is CASSGIAGGSYNEQFF.

The chain combines TRBV12-3 or TRBV12-4 with TRBJ2-3; TCRdb picks TRBD2, but there is no DNA to check that call. The CDR3 is 14 amino acids. The CDR3: CASSFRGALDTQYF.

J is TRBJ2-1 and V is TRBV28; lacking DNA, the TRBD2 call made by TCRdb goes unchecked. Germline lookup yields CDR1 MDHEN and CDR2 SYDVKM. The CDR3 has 16 amino acids. CDR3: CASSIRVLAGYNEQFF.

This sequence joins TRBV29-1 and TRBJ2-7; the TCRdb call, TRBD1, lacks DNA for checking. Germline V gene data show CDR1 as SQVTM and CDR2 as ANQGSEA. This CDR3 has 13 residues. The CDR3 sequence is CSVETGEAYEQYF.

The J gene is TRBJ2-1, the V gene TRBV23-1; TCRdb picks TRBD2, but there is no DNA to check that call. TRBV23-1 is marked as an open reading frame, function uncertain. The CDR3 loop spans 13 amino acids. CDR3 loop: CATYGGMPNEQFF.